There are a few counts of the clone carrying this T cell receptor beta chain. Its target is not known. A second PCR, run for roughly 7 to 12 cycles, used a sample-barcoded 5' primer plus a J-beta primer mix. Through a template-switch adaptor with 12 random nucleotides, each cDNA molecule received a tag. MiXCR, applied by TCRdb to the 5' RACE reads, yields one record per CDR3 protein. Of 890,000 or so distinct CDR3 sequences listed, 60% to 80% were seen once; the top ten hold about a quarter. Trimming stripped 6 bases from V and 0 bases from J, with 12 bases between. The germline gives CDR1 DFQATT, CDR2 SNEGSKA (reference sequence). The CDR3 consists of 13 residues. This entry comes from a study of blood T cells in healthy people across ages. Study-wide results and caveats: Long-lived and aged donors differed, with more naive CD4+ cells and higher diversity in the long-lived. Calculation of diversity from one million T cells yielded estimates considered to be underestimates.

The extraction recovered at least 5.5 micrograms of total RNA per sample. V usage is TRBV20-1 and J usage is TRBJ2-7; D is ambiguous. The sequenced material came from blood. This receptor was taken from a man aged 30 to 45 in good health. In DNA, the CDR3 is TGCAGTGCCCTAGGCGCTAACTCCTACGAGCAGTACTTC. As protein: CSALGANSYEQYF.